The rows below give T cell receptor beta chains drawn from one sample of a study of early stage breast cancer tumors. The method was immunoSEQ multiplex PCR; TCRdb's version includes in-frame clones alone and lacks a portion of them. The sample records tens of thousands of clones, about 83% being singletons. The material sequenced was blood. These receptors all come from a person aged 30-39 years with breast cancer. CDR3s include the opening cysteine and the closing phenylalanine or tryptophan. The order of the fields is CDR3 length, J gene, V gene, D gene, clone size, CDR3 protein, CDR3 DNA. A D gene is named only where the DNA matches it firmly. Size tells how often a clone was seen (once, few, many) or the class of an expanded clone, and some rows leave it out.

>14|TRBJ2-1|TRBV5-1|TRBD1|few
CASSTGQDYNEQFF
TGCGCCAGCAGCACGGGACAGGACTACAATGAGCAGTTCTTC
>13|TRBJ1-1|TRBV11-1|TRBD1|.
CASSAGTATEAFF
TGTGCCAGCAGCGCTGGGACAGCGACTGAAGCTTTCTTT
>18|TRBJ2-6|TRBV4-1|.|.
CASSQGGFVGNRANVLTF
TGCGCCAGCAGCCAAGGGGGGTTTGTGGGCAATAGGGCCAACGTCCTGACTTTC
>11|TRBJ2-5|TRBV12-1|.|few
CAIPEGRTQYF
TGTGCCATCCCAGAAGGGCGGACCCAGTACTTC
>14|TRBJ1-4|TRBV12-5|.|.
CASGLGQGSEKLFF
TGTGCTAGTGGTTTGGGGCAGGGGTCCGAAAAACTGTTTTTT
>14|TRBJ2-7|TRBV6-1|.|once
CASSDLSISYEQYF
TGTGCCAGCAGTGATCTTAGCATCTCCTACGAGCAGTACTTC
>15|TRBJ2-1|TRBV5-5|TRBD2|.
CASRDSSGSWYEQFF
TGTGCCAGCAGAGATTCTAGCGGGAGTTGGTATGAGCAGTTCTTC
>12|TRBJ2-1|TRBV10-1|TRBD2|.
CASSGGNNEQFF
TGCGCCAGCAGCGGGGGGAACAATGAGCAGTTCTTC
>15|TRBJ2-3|TRBV19|.|.
CASRRGTRGTDTQYF
TGTGCCAGTAGAAGAGGTACAAGGGGGACAGATACGCAGTATTTT
>15|TRBJ2-3|TRBV7-9|TRBD2|.
CASSRGSPSTDTQYF
TGTGCCAGCAGTCGCGGGAGTCCTAGCACAGATACGCAGTATTTT
>13|TRBJ2-7|TRBV7-2|.|.
CASRLTHSYEQYF
TGTGCCAGCAGATTAACGCATTCCTACGAGCAGTACTTC
>12|TRBJ2-1|TRBV14|.|.
CASSQVAYEQFF
TGTGCCAGCAGCCAAGTAGCCTATGAGCAGTTCTTC
>14|TRBJ2-7|TRBV5-1|TRBD2|.
CARLAGLPSYEQYF
TGCGCCAGACTAGCGGGATTGCCTTCCTACGAGCAGTACTTC
>15|TRBJ2-1|TRBV7-9|.|.
CASSSRDRGGNEQFF
TGTGCCAGCAGCTCCCGGGACCGTGGGGGGAATGAGCAGTTCTTC
>18|TRBJ2-7|TRBV28|TRBD2|.
CASRLGGVNSGRSYEQYF
TGTGCCAGCCGCCTGGGTGGGGTCAATAGCGGGCGCTCCTACGAGCAGTACTTC
>18|TRBJ1-5|TRBV30|.|.
CAWSRTLSYFNSNQPQHF
TGTGCCTGGAGTCGGACACTTAGCTACTTCAATAGCAATCAGCCCCAGCATTTT
>15|TRBJ2-3|TRBV5-1|TRBD2|.
CASSYGLADQDTQYF
TGCGCCAGCAGCTACGGACTAGCGGATCAAGATACGCAGTATTTT